A single T cell receptor (beta chain) is shown here with its context. The data were taken from a study of PD-1 blockade in classical Hodgkin lymphoma. The table came from immunoSEQ multiplex PCR; TCRdb's copy has only in-frame clones and leaves some out. The sample lists tens of thousands of clones, approximately 90% seen once, with 15% in the top ten. Each and every patient relapsed after autologous stem cell transplantation, and patients got differing brentuximab vedotin exposure. The germline gives CDR1 SGHVS, CDR2 FQNEAQ. This CDR3 is 16 amino acids long. After removal of 3 bases from V and 5 bases from J, the junction contained 8 bases not matched to a gene.

The sample here was peripheral blood mononuclear cells (PBMCs), taken at baseline. This clonotype was obtained from a human donor with classical Hodgkin lymphoma. The chain joins TRBV7-8 to TRBJ2-2, with 8 bases that match TRBD2. CDR3 loop: CASSFSGVVFTGELFF. Written as DNA, the CDR3 is TGTGCCAGCAGCTTTAGCGGGGTTGTTTTTACCGGGGAGCTGTTTTTT.